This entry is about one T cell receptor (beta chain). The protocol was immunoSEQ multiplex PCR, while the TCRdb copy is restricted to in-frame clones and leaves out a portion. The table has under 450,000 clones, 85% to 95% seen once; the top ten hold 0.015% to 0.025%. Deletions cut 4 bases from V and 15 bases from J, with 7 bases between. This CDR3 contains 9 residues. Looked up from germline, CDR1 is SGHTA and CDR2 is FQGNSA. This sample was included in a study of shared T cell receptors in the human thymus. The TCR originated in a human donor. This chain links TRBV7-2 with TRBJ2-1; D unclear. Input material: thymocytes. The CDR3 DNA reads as TGTGCCAGCAGCTCCTCCCGGTTCTTC. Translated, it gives CASSSSRFF.